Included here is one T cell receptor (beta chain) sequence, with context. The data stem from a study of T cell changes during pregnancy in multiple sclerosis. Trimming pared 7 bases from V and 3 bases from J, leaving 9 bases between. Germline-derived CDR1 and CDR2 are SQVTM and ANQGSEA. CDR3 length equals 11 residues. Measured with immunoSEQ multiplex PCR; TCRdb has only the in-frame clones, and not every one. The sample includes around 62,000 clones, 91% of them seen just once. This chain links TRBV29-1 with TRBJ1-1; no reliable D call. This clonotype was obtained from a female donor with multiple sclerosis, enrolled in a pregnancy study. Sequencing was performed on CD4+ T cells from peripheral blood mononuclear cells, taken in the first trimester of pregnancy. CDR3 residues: CSAERDTEAFF. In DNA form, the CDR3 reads TGCAGCGCCGAGCGGGACACTGAAGCTTTCTTT.